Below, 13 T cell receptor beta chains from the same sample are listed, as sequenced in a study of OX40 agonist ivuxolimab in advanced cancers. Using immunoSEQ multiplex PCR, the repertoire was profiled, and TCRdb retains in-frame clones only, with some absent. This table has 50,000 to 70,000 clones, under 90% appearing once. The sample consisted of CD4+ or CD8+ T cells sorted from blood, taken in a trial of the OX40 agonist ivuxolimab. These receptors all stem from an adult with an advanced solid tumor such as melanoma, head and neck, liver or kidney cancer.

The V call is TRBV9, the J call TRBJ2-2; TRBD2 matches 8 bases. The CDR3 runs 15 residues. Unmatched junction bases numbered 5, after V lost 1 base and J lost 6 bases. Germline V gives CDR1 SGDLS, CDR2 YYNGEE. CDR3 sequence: CASSVTSGSAGELFF. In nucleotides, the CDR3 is TGTGCCAGCAGCGTAACGAGCGGGAGTGCCGGGGAGCTGTTTTTT.

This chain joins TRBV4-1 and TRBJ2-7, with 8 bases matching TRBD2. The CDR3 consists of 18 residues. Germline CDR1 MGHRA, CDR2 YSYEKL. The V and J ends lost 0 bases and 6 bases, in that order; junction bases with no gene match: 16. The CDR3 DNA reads TGCGCCAGCAGCCAAGATTTTATGGCGGGACTAGGGTCGTCCGAGCAGTACTTC. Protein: CASSQDFMAGLGSSEQYF.

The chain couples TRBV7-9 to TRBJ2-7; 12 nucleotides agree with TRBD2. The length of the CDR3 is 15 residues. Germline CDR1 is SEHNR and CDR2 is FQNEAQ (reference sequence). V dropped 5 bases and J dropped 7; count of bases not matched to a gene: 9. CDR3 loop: CASSPGSGLAGEQYF. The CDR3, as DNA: TGTGCCAGCAGCCCCGGTTCAGGACTAGCGGGGGAGCAGTACTTC.

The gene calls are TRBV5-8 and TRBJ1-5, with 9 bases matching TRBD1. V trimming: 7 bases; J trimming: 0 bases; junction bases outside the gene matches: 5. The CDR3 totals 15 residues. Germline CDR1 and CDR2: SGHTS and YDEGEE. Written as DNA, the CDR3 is TGTGCCAGCGGACAGGGGTTCTATAGCAATCAGCCCCAGCATTTT. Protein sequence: CASGQGFYSNQPQHF.

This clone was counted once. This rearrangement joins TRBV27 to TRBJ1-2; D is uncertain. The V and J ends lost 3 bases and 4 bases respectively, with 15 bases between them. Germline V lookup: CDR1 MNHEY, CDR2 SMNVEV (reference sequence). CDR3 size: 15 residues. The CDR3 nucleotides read TGTGCCAGCAGTTTTTTGGACGGCGCGAGCTATGGCTACACCTTC. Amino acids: CASSFLDGASYGYTF.

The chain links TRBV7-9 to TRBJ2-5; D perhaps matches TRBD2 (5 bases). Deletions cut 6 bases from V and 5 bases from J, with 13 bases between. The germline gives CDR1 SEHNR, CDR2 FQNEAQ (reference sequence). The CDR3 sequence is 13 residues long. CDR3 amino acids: CASSFLSGETQYF. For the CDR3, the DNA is TGTGCCAGCAGTTTTCTCTCGGGGGAGACCCAGTACTTC.

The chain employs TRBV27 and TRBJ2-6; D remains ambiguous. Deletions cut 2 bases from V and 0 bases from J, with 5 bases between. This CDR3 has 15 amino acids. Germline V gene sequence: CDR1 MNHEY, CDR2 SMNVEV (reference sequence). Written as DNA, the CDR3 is TGTGCCAGCAGTTTACGGGTCTCTGGGGCCAACGTCCTGACTTTC. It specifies CASSLRVSGANVLTF.

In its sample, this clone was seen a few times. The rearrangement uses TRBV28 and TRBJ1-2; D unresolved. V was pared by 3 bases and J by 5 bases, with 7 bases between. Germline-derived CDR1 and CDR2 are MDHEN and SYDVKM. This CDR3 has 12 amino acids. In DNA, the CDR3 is TGTGCCAGCAGTTTGGGCCTGTATGGCTACACCTTC. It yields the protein CASSLGLYGYTF.

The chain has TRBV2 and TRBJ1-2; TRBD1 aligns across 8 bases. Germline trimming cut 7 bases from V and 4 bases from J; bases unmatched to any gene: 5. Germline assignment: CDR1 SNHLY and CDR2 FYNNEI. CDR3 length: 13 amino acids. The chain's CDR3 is CASTRDRTYGYTF. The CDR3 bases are TGTGCCAGCACCCGGGACAGGACCTATGGCTACACCTTC.

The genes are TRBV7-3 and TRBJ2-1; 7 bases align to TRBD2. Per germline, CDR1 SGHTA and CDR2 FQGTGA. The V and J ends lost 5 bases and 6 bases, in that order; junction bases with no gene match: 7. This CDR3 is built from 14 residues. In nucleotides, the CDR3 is TGTGCCAGCAGCCACCGACTAGCCGGCAATGAGCAGTTCTTC. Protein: CASSHRLAGNEQFF.

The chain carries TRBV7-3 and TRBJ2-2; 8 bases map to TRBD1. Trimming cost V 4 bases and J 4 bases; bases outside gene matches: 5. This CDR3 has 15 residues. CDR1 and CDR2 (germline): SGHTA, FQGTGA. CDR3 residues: CASSYRQGSTGELFF. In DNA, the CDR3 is TGTGCCAGCAGCTATAGACAGGGGAGCACCGGGGAGCTGTTTTTT.

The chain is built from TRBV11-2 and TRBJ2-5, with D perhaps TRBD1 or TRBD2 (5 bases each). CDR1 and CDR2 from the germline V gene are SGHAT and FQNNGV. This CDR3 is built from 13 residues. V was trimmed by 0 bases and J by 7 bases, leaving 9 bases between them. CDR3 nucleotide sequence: TGTGCCAGCAGCTTAGACAGGGACGGGACCCAGTACTTC. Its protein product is CASSLDRDGTQYF.

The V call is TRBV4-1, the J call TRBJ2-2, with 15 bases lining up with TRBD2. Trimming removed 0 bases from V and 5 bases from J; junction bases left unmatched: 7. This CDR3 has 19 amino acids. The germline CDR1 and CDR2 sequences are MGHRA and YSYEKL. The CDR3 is CASSQERGLAGGGTGELFF. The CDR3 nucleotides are TGCGCCAGCAGCCAAGAAAGGGGACTAGCGGGAGGTGGGACCGGGGAGCTGTTTTTT.